This TCR beta chain is from a study of technical replicates of blood from several donors. Here immunoSEQ multiplex PCR was the method, and the copy in TCRdb shows in-frame clones only, minus some. The sample consists of about 70,000 clones, around 97% of them appearing once. The CDR3 totals 17 residues. With 1 base removed from V and 0 bases from J, the gap between germline ends came to 12 bases. Germline lookup yields CDR1 MGHRA and CDR2 YSYEKL. Sequencing input: T cells isolated from PBMCs. The TCR sequence derives from a human donor in good health. V and J are TRBV4-1 and TRBJ1-4; D unresolved. CDR3 nucleotides: TGCGCCAGCAGCCAAGGGGCAGCTTACTCAACTAATGAAAAACTGTTTTTT. Translation: CASSQGAAYSTNEKLFF.